These 2 T cell receptor beta chains originate from one sample sequenced in a study of cytomegalovirus exposure and HLA in healthy donors. Repertoires were generated with immunoSEQ multiplex PCR, while TCRdb's copy carries only in-frame clones and drops some. Of around 250,000 clones in the sample, around 90% were seen once. Sequencing was done on a sample of PBMCs. The receptors were sampled from a woman aged 18-29 years in good health and CMV-seronegative.

The sample holds a few counts of this clone. Other DNA variants within this sample encode the same CDR3. V and J are TRBV5-1 and TRBJ1-5; D is undetermined. V was clipped by 1 base and J by 6 bases, with 8 bases between them. The germline CDR1 and CDR2 sequences are SGHRS and YFSETQ. The CDR3 has 13 residues. Written as DNA, the CDR3 is TGCGCCAGCAGCTTGTCCGGTGCTCAGCCCCAGCATTTT. It encodes CASSLSGAQPQHF.

The CDR3 DNA is TGTGCCAGCAGCTTTAAACAAGTCTATGGCTACACCTTC. Amino acids: CASSFKQVYGYTF. The J gene is TRBJ1-2, the V gene TRBV7-2, with D uncertain. Between the trimmed V and J ends, which lost 3 bases and 4 bases, there was a span of 9 bases. CDR1 SGHTA and CDR2 FQGNSA come from the germline V gene. The CDR3 spans 13 residues.